The rows below give T cell receptor beta chains drawn from one sample of a study of shared clonotypes between healthy human individuals. Some clones are missing from TCRdb's copy, which holds only in-frame ones; the method was immunoSEQ multiplex PCR. The sample includes a few million clones, approximately 94% seen only once; the top ten take about 0.13%. The sequenced material came from naive CD4+ T cells sorted from blood. These receptors came from a man between 18 and 29 years old in good health. Each CDR3 is given with its conserved first and last residue. Each record gives: clone size, J gene, D gene, V gene, CDR3 protein, CDR3 DNA. The D gene is left open where the match is weak. Expanded clones are given a class, and other clones once, few, many or no size at all.

clone size: -; J gene: TRBJ1-4; D gene: -; V gene: TRBV5-1; CDR3 protein: CASRRTDLATNEKLFF; CDR3 DNA: TGCGCCAGCAGACGGACAGACCTTGCAACTAATGAAAAACTGTTTTTT
clone size: -; J gene: TRBJ2-5; D gene: -; V gene: TRBV19; CDR3 protein: CASTIGGGETQYF; CDR3 DNA: TGTGCCAGTACCATAGGAGGTGGAGAGACCCAGTACTTC
clone size: -; J gene: TRBJ2-7; D gene: TRBD1; V gene: TRBV5-1; CDR3 protein: CASSPFGDRSAYEQYF; CDR3 DNA: TGCGCCAGCAGCCCCTTCGGGGACAGGTCGGCCTACGAGCAGTACTTC
clone size: -; J gene: TRBJ2-7; D gene: -; V gene: TRBV6-5; CDR3 protein: CASSSYRTLHSYEQYF; CDR3 DNA: TGTGCCAGCAGTTCCTATCGGACACTTCACTCCTACGAGCAGTACTTC
clone size: -; J gene: TRBJ2-1; D gene: TRBD2; V gene: TRBV7-2; CDR3 protein: CASSPRLAVTLEQFF; CDR3 DNA: TGTGCCAGCAGCCCACGACTAGCGGTCACTCTTGAGCAGTTCTTC
clone size: -; J gene: TRBJ2-5; D gene: -; V gene: TRBV6-5; CDR3 protein: CASSRPGIGTQYF; CDR3 DNA: TGTGCCAGCAGCCGACCGGGTATTGGGACCCAGTACTTC
clone size: -; J gene: TRBJ1-2; D gene: -; V gene: TRBV7-9; CDR3 protein: CASSLGQDYGYTF; CDR3 DNA: TGTGCCAGCAGCTTAGGACAGGACTATGGCTACACCTTC
clone size: -; J gene: TRBJ2-7; D gene: -; V gene: TRBV19; CDR3 protein: CASSMDRSSYEQYF; CDR3 DNA: TGTGCCAGTAGTATGGACAGAAGCTCCTACGAGCAGTACTTC
clone size: -; J gene: TRBJ2-1; D gene: TRBD2; V gene: TRBV30; CDR3 protein: CAFHGASGTLEQFF; CDR3 DNA: TGTGCCTTCCACGGGGCTAGCGGGACTCTTGAGCAGTTCTTC
clone size: -; J gene: TRBJ1-1; D gene: -; V gene: TRBV27; CDR3 protein: CASSSWGQGLEAFF; CDR3 DNA: TGTGCCAGCAGTTCCTGGGGGCAGGGCCTTGAAGCTTTCTTT
clone size: -; J gene: TRBJ1-6; D gene: TRBD1; V gene: TRBV19; CDR3 protein: CASQTDRGDSPLHF; CDR3 DNA: TGTGCCAGTCAAACGGACAGGGGTGATTCACCCCTCCACTTT
clone size: -; J gene: TRBJ2-7; D gene: TRBD2; V gene: TRBV6-5; CDR3 protein: CASSRRTSGSYEQYF; CDR3 DNA: TGTGCCAGCAGTCGGCGGACTAGCGGTTCCTACGAGCAGTACTTC
clone size: -; J gene: TRBJ1-2; D gene: -; V gene: TRBV11-2; CDR3 protein: CASSLGVGGVGYTF; CDR3 DNA: TGTGCCAGCAGCTTAGGTGTGGGGGGTGTAGGCTACACCTTC
clone size: -; J gene: TRBJ1-2; D gene: -; V gene: TRBV7-2; CDR3 protein: CASSSPPKGAYGYTF; CDR3 DNA: TGTGCCAGCAGCTCACCACCTAAGGGAGCCTATGGCTACACCTTC
clone size: -; J gene: TRBJ2-2; D gene: -; V gene: TRBV14; CDR3 protein: CASSQSRPNTGELFF; CDR3 DNA: TGTGCCAGCAGCCAAAGCAGACCGAACACCGGGGAGCTGTTTTTT
clone size: -; J gene: TRBJ1-5; D gene: -; V gene: TRBV27; CDR3 protein: CASSNNRNQPQHF; CDR3 DNA: TGTGCCAGCAGTAATAACAGGAATCAGCCCCAGCATTTT
clone size: -; J gene: TRBJ1-1; D gene: -; V gene: TRBV2; CDR3 protein: CASSERGLEAFF; CDR3 DNA: TGTGCCAGCAGTGAAAGAGGGCTTGAAGCTTTCTTT
clone size: -; J gene: TRBJ2-2; D gene: TRBD1; V gene: TRBV7-9; CDR3 protein: CASSSPGQHYNTGELFF; CDR3 DNA: TGTGCCAGCAGCTCCCCGGGACAGCATTATAACACCGGGGAGCTGTTTTTT
clone size: -; J gene: TRBJ2-5; D gene: -; V gene: TRBV30; CDR3 protein: CAWSQTQETQYF; CDR3 DNA: TGTGCCTGGAGTCAGACCCAAGAGACCCAGTACTTC
clone size: -; J gene: TRBJ1-4; D gene: TRBD1; V gene: TRBV7-9; CDR3 protein: CASSLAGTGTNEKLFF; CDR3 DNA: TGTGCCAGCAGCTTAGCCGGGACAGGGACTAATGAAAAACTGTTTTTT
clone size: -; J gene: TRBJ2-7; D gene: -; V gene: TRBV28; CDR3 protein: CASLRDTYEQYF; CDR3 DNA: TGTGCCAGCCTTCGAGACACCTACGAGCAGTACTTC
clone size: -; J gene: TRBJ2-7; D gene: TRBD2; V gene: TRBV5-1; CDR3 protein: CASSWRTSGESSYEQYF; CDR3 DNA: TGCGCCAGCAGTTGGAGGACTAGCGGGGAGAGCTCCTACGAGCAGTACTTC
clone size: -; J gene: TRBJ2-1; D gene: TRBD2; V gene: TRBV9; CDR3 protein: CASSVGFGIAGSLYNEQFF; CDR3 DNA: TGTGCCAGCAGCGTAGGATTTGGGATAGCGGGAAGCCTCTACAATGAGCAGTTCTTC
clone size: -; J gene: TRBJ2-7; D gene: -; V gene: TRBV6-5; CDR3 protein: CASSYPTNVYEQYF; CDR3 DNA: TGTGCCAGCAGTTATCCCACTAACGTCTACGAGCAGTACTTC
clone size: -; J gene: TRBJ1-5; D gene: -; V gene: TRBV27; CDR3 protein: CAGPSGPGNQPQHF; CDR3 DNA: TGTGCCGGTCCCTCAGGCCCGGGCAATCAGCCCCAGCATTTT
clone size: -; J gene: TRBJ2-6; D gene: -; V gene: TRBV18; CDR3 protein: CASSPGAGANVLTF; CDR3 DNA: TGTGCCAGCTCCCCAGGGGCTGGGGCCAACGTCCTGACTTTC
clone size: few; J gene: TRBJ2-5; D gene: -; V gene: TRBV7-4; CDR3 protein: CARDDKDQETQYF; CDR3 DNA: TGTGCCAGGGATGACAAGGACCAAGAGACCCAGTACTTC
clone size: -; J gene: TRBJ1-6; D gene: TRBD1; V gene: TRBV10-3; CDR3 protein: CAIRGTGDNSPLHF; CDR3 DNA: TGTGCCATCAGGGGGACAGGAGATAATTCACCCCTCCACTTT
clone size: once; J gene: TRBJ2-6; D gene: TRBD1; V gene: TRBV6-5; CDR3 protein: CASSIGQVGGNVLTF; CDR3 DNA: TGTGCCAGCAGCATCGGACAGGTCGGAGGCAACGTCCTGACTTTC
clone size: -; J gene: TRBJ2-2; D gene: -; V gene: TRBV7-9; CDR3 protein: CASSSNRDTGELFF; CDR3 DNA: TGTGCCAGCAGCTCTAACAGGGACACCGGGGAGCTGTTTTTT
clone size: -; J gene: TRBJ1-6; D gene: -; V gene: TRBV2; CDR3 protein: CASSDTGSSNSPLHF; CDR3 DNA: TGTGCCAGCAGTGATACGGGGAGCAGCAATTCACCCCTCCACTTT
clone size: -; J gene: TRBJ2-3; D gene: TRBD1; V gene: TRBV30; CDR3 protein: CAWGTGGFETDTQYF; CDR3 DNA: TGTGCCTGGGGGACAGGAGGCTTTGAAACAGATACGCAGTATTTT
clone size: -; J gene: TRBJ1-2; D gene: -; V gene: TRBV21-1; CDR3 protein: CASSPPLWGVDGYTF; CDR3 DNA: TGTGCCAGCAGCCCCCCCCTTTGGGGGGTCGATGGCTACACCTTC
clone size: -; J gene: TRBJ1-1; D gene: TRBD1; V gene: TRBV30; CDR3 protein: CAWKAGGVGTEAFF; CDR3 DNA: TGTGCCTGGAAGGCAGGGGGGGTTGGCACTGAAGCTTTCTTT
clone size: -; J gene: TRBJ1-2; D gene: -; V gene: TRBV4-1; CDR3 protein: CASSQDLGRNDGYTF; CDR3 DNA: TGCGCCAGCAGCCAAGATTTAGGCAGGAATGATGGCTACACCTTC
clone size: -; J gene: TRBJ2-7; D gene: -; V gene: TRBV11-2; CDR3 protein: CASSRPPSYEQYF; CDR3 DNA: TGTGCCAGCAGCCGACCGCCATCCTACGAGCAGTACTTC
clone size: -; J gene: TRBJ2-7; D gene: TRBD1; V gene: TRBV5-1; CDR3 protein: CASRAGQGAEQYF; CDR3 DNA: TGCGCCAGCAGAGCAGGACAGGGGGCCGAGCAGTACTTC
clone size: -; J gene: TRBJ2-3; D gene: -; V gene: TRBV7-9; CDR3 protein: CASSLERKSTDTQYF; CDR3 DNA: TGTGCCAGCAGCTTGGAGCGGAAGAGCACAGATACGCAGTATTTT
clone size: -; J gene: TRBJ2-1; D gene: -; V gene: TRBV9; CDR3 protein: CASSVGLDRRIYNEQFF; CDR3 DNA: TGTGCCAGCAGCGTAGGGCTCGACAGGCGCATTTACAATGAGCAGTTCTTC